A selection of T cell receptor beta chains follows, all from one sample in a study of beta chain features in type 1 diabetes. Sequenced by immunoSEQ multiplex PCR; TCRdb stores in-frame clones only, minus some. The sample holds about 340,000 clones; around an eighth are singletons and the top ten take 0.015%. The sequenced sample was naive CD4+ T cells from blood. These receptors all stem from a woman aged 18-30 years with type 1 diabetes. Each CDR3 is given with its conserved first and last residue. The D gene is left open where the match is weak. Clone size appears in some rows only: once, few, many, or a class for an expanded clone.

>TRBJ2-1|-|-|TRBV27
CASRGNRLGNNEQFF
TGTGCCAGCAGGGGCAATAGGCTGGGCAACAATGAGCAGTTCTTC
>TRBJ2-1|few|-|TRBV2
CASSRSSSYNEQFF
TGTGCCAGCAGTCGAAGTAGCTCCTACAATGAGCAGTTCTTC
>TRBJ1-5|few|-|TRBV2
CASSDRDTNQPQHF
TGTGCCAGCAGTGACCGGGACACCAATCAGCCCCAGCATTTT
>TRBJ2-5|few|TRBD1|TRBV19
CASSFSGTAETQYF
TGTGCCAGTAGTTTTTCCGGGACAGCAGAGACCCAGTACTTC
>TRBJ2-1|few|TRBD1|TRBV9
CASSVVAGWGTGEFNEQFF
TGTGCCAGCAGCGTAGTAGCGGGTTGGGGGACAGGGGAGTTCAATGAGCAGTTCTTC
>TRBJ1-1|-|-|TRBV19
CASFLQANTEAFF
TGTGCCAGTTTCTTACAGGCGAACACTGAAGCTTTCTTT
>TRBJ2-7|few|TRBD1|TRBV11-2
CASSFTTGGGYEQYF
TGTGCCAGCAGTTTCACGACAGGGGGGGGCTACGAGCAGTACTTC
>TRBJ2-2|few|-|TRBV18
CASSGRVAANTGELFF
TGTGCCAGCTCCGGACGGGTAGCGGCGAACACCGGGGAGCTGTTTTTT
>TRBJ2-7|few|-|TRBV5-1
CASSSTDSSYERYF
TGCGCCAGCAGCTCCACTGACAGCAGCTACGAGCGGTACTTC
>TRBJ2-2|-|TRBD2|TRBV7-2
CASSRLAGVPGELFF
TGTGCCAGCAGCCGTCTAGCGGGAGTCCCCGGGGAGCTGTTTTTT
>TRBJ1-1|few|-|TRBV6-6
CASTKTGVNTEAFF
TGTGCCAGCACTAAAACGGGGGTGAACACTGAAGCTTTCTTT
>TRBJ2-1|-|-|TRBV19
CASSTHQGGEQFF
TGTGCCAGTAGTACACATCAGGGAGGTGAGCAGTTCTTC
>TRBJ2-2|-|TRBD1|TRBV5-1
CASSSNPQGRNTGELFF
TGCGCCAGCAGCTCCAACCCACAGGGGAGAAACACCGGGGAGCTGTTTTTT
>TRBJ1-2|few|TRBD1|TRBV5-5
CASSMGQNYGYTF
TGTGCCAGCAGCATGGGACAGAACTATGGCTACACCTTC
>TRBJ1-2|few|TRBD1|TRBV27
CASSLNPGQGASRYGYTF
TGTGCCAGCAGTTTAAATCCCGGACAGGGGGCGTCTCGGTATGGCTACACCTTC
>TRBJ2-1|-|TRBD2|TRBV6-6
CASSSGGVSYNEQFF
TGTGCCAGCAGTTCGGGGGGGGTGTCCTACAATGAGCAGTTCTTC
>TRBJ2-1|few|TRBD1|TRBV28
CASSSRGNEQFF
TGTGCCAGCAGCTCCAGGGGGAATGAGCAGTTCTTC
>TRBJ2-1|few|TRBD2|TRBV7-2
CASSFGAGVWFF
TGTGCCAGCAGCTTCGGAGCGGGAGTTTGGTTCTTC
>TRBJ2-4|few|TRBD2|TRBV10-3
CAISPGLAGGLAKNIQYF
TGTGCCATCAGCCCGGGACTAGCGGGAGGGCTAGCCAAAAACATTCAGTACTTC
>TRBJ1-5|few|-|TRBV6-6
CASSSPGTSQPQHF
TGTGCCAGCAGCTCTCCAGGGACATCTCAGCCCCAGCATTTT
>TRBJ2-1|few|TRBD2|TRBV5-1
CASSSLAGPYNEQFF
TGCGCCAGCAGCTCCCTAGCGGGCCCCTACAATGAGCAGTTCTTC
>TRBJ2-1|-|TRBD1|TRBV2
CASSSRQGAGNEQFF
TGTGCCAGCAGTTCCCGACAGGGGGCTGGCAATGAGCAGTTCTTC